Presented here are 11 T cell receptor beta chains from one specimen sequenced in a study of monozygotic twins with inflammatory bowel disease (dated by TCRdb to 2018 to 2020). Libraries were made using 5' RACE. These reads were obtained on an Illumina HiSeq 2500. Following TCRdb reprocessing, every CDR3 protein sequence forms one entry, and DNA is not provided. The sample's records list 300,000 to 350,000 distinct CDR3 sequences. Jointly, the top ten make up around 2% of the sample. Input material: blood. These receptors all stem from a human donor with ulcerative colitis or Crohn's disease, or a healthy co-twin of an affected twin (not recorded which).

This CDR3 is CATTVGASGANVLTF. The chain joins TRBV15 to TRBJ2-6; TCRdb's D gene call, TRBD2, goes unchecked for lack of DNA. CDR3 size: 15 residues. Germline CDR1 LNHNV, CDR2 YYDKDF (reference sequence).

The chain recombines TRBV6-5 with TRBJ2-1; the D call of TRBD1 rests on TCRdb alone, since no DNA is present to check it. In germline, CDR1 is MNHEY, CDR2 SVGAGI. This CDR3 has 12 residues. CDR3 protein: CASRRGNNEQFF.

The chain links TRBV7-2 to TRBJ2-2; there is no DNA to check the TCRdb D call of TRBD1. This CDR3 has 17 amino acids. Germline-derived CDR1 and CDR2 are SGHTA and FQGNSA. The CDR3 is CASSRDRQSFNTGELFF.

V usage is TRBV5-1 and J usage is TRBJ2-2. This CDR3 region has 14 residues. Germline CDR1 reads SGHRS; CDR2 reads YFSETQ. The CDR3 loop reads CASSPVWDTGELFF.

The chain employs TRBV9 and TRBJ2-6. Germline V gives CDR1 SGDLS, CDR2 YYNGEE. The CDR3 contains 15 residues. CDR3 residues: CASSVFLSGANVLTF. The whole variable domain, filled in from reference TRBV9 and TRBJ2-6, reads DSGVTQTPKHLITATGQRVTLRCSPRSGDLSVYWYQQSLDQGLQFLIQYYNGEERAKGNILERFSAQQFPDLHSELNLSSLELGDSALYFCASSVFLSGANVLTFGAGSRLTVL.

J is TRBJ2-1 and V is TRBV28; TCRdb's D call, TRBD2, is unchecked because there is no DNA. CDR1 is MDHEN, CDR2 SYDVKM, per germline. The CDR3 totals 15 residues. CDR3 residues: CASSLSLAGNNEQFF.

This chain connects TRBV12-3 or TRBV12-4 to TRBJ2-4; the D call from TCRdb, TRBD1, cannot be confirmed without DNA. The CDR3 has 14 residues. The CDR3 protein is CASSLSGSKNIQYF.

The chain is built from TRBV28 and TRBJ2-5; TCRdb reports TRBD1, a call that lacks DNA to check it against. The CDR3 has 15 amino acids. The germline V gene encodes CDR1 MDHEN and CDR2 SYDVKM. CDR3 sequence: CASGSFGGEGETQYF.

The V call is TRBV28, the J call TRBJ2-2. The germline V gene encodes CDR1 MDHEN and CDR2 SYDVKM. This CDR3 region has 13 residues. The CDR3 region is CASRNPATGELFF.

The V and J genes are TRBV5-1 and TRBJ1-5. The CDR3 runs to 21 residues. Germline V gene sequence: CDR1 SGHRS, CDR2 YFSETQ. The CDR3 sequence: CASSLASRPLPDRYSNQPQHF.

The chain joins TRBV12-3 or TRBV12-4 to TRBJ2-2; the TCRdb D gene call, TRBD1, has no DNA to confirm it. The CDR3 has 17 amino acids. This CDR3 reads CASSSWEARGRTGELFF.